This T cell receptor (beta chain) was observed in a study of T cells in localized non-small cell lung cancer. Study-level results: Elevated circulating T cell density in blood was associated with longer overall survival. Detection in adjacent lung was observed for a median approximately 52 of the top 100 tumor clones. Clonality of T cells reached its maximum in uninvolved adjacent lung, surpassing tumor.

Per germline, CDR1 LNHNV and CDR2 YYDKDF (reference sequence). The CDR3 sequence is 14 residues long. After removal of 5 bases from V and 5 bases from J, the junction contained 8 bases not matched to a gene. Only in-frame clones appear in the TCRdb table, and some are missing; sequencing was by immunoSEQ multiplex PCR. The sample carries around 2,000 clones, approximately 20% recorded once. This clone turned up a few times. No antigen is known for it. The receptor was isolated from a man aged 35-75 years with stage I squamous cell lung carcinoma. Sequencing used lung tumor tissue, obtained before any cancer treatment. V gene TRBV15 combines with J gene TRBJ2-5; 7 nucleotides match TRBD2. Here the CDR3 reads CATSSPGGGETQYF. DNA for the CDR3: TGTGCCACCAGCTCCCCGGGGGGAGGGGAGACCCAGTACTTC.